This paragraph covers one T cell receptor (beta chain) sequence. The antigen remains unidentified. A single base separates this from a much larger clone, so it may be a read error. TCRB libraries came from RNA via three nested multiplex PCR rounds. Input was approximately 0.48 ug total RNA, reverse-transcribed with a C-beta primer. Via MiXCR, TCRdb re-called the multiplex PCR reads, giving one row per CDR3 protein. The sample records about 8,400 distinct CDR3 sequences, about four fifths being singletons. These data are taken from a study of tumor-infiltrating lymphocytes in glioblastoma multiforme. Overall study findings and caveats: Unequal TCR RNA per T cell might skew measured clone sizes.

V gave up 10 bases and J gave up 3 bases; unmatched junction bases: 13. The CDR3 totals 15 residues. From germline, CDR1 is SGHAT and CDR2 FQNNGV. This clonotype was obtained from a male donor with glioblastoma. The chain is built from TRBV11-2 and TRBJ2-7; TRBD2 agrees at 9 bases. The source material was brain tumor tissue. In DNA form, the CDR3 reads TGTGCCACCGACGTGAGAGCGGGAGGTCTCTACGAGCAGTACTTC. Translation: CATDVRAGGLYEQYF.